This is a list of T cell receptor beta chains from one sample in a study of blood T cell repertoires in COVID-19. Data came from immunoSEQ multiplex PCR; TCRdb stores just in-frame clones and leaves some out. Of 650,000 to 800,000 clones detected, about 90% appear once; the ten largest clones hold approximately 0.25%. The sequenced sample was peripheral blood. These receptors were collected from a woman aged 18-29 years with acute or convalescent COVID-19. Both conserved end residues are part of each CDR3. A D gene is named only where the DNA matches it firmly. Clone size is stated in some rows and not others, as once, few, many or a class when expanded.

v_gene,abundance,d_gene,j_gene,CDR3nt,CDR3aa
TRBV5-6,-,TRBD1,TRBJ1-2,TGTGCCAGCAGCAAGGGACAGGGTCTCGGCTACACCTTC,CASSKGQGLGYTF
TRBV24-1,-,-,TRBJ1-1,TGTGCCACCAGTGAAAACCCGCCGCAGACTGAAGCTTTCTTT,CATSENPPQTEAFF
TRBV6-4,-,TRBD1,TRBJ2-2,TGTGCCAGATCGGGGCCGGGACAGGGAGAAGCGAACACCGGGGAGCTGTTTTTT,CARSGPGQGEANTGELFF
TRBV29-1,-,-,TRBJ2-7,TGCAGCGTTCTTAGTGCATACGAGCAGTACTTC,CSVLSAYEQYF
TRBV24-1,-,-,TRBJ2-7,TGTGCCACCAGTGATGCCAGACTTGGATCCTACGAGCAGTACTTC,CATSDARLGSYEQYF
TRBV6-5,-,TRBD1,TRBJ1-5,TGTGCCAGCAGCGTGGACAGGGGGCTTGGTCAGCCCCAGCATTTT,CASSVDRGLGQPQHF
TRBV19,-,-,TRBJ1-1,TGTGCCAGTAGTCTCCCTCTTGCGGTGGGCACTGAAGCTTTCTTT,CASSLPLAVGTEAFF
TRBV10-3,-,-,TRBJ2-7,TGTGCCATCACGAGGGATTCGGCCTACGAGCAGTACTTC,CAITRDSAYEQYF
TRBV7-8,-,-,TRBJ2-3,TGTGCCAGCAGCTTAGACAGCCAAAGTCTAGATACGCAGTATTTT,CASSLDSQSLDTQYF
TRBV2,-,-,TRBJ1-2,TGTGCCAGCACGGAGGGCAGGGCTTTTAACTATGGCTACACCTTC,CASTEGRAFNYGYTF
TRBV2,-,TRBD1,TRBJ1-1,TGTGCCAGCACGGGACAGGGGGCGAACACTGAAGCTTTCTTT,CASTGQGANTEAFF
TRBV7-2,-,-,TRBJ1-3,TGTGCCAGCAGTTCGGCGGAGGTGAGGTCTGGAAACACCATATATTTT,CASSSAEVRSGNTIYF
TRBV4-1,-,TRBD2,TRBJ2-2,TGCGCCAGCAGCCAAGATTGGCCAGCGGGGTACACCGGGGAGCTGTTTTTT,CASSQDWPAGYTGELFF
TRBV14,-,TRBD2,TRBJ2-3,TGTGCCAGCAGCCACGCTAGCGGGGGGGCAGATACGCAGTATTTT,CASSHASGGADTQYF
TRBV7-2,-,TRBD1,TRBJ1-5,TGTGCCAGCAGCTTAGGGGACAGGTCAAATCAGCCCCAGCATTTT,CASSLGDRSNQPQHF
TRBV19,-,TRBD1,TRBJ1-2,TGTGCCAGTAGGGGCAGACAGGGGTCTAACTATGGCTACACCTTC,CASRGRQGSNYGYTF
TRBV3-1/TRBV3-2,-,-,TRBJ2-3,TGTGCCAGCAGCCAAGCCATGAGAGCGTTCTTAGGAGATACGCAGTATTTT,CASSQAMRAFLGDTQYF
TRBV9,-,TRBD1,TRBJ1-2,TGTGCCAGCAGCGACCGATCAGGGGGGTATGGCTACACCTTC,CASSDRSGGYGYTF
TRBV6-1,-,TRBD2,TRBJ2-1,TGTGCCAGCAGTTTTGCTAGCGGCAATGAGCAGTTCTTC,CASSFASGNEQFF
TRBV30,-,TRBD1,TRBJ1-1,TGTGCCTGGAGCAGGGGGCGGACTGAAGCTTTCTTT,CAWSRGRTEAFF
TRBV28,-,TRBD1,TRBJ1-2,TGTGCCAGCCTGGGGACAGTTGGAAACTATGGCTACACCTTC,CASLGTVGNYGYTF
TRBV9,few,TRBD1,TRBJ2-7,TGTGCCAGCAGCCAACAGGGGAGCTCCTACGAGCAGTACTTC,CASSQQGSSYEQYF
TRBV28,-,-,TRBJ1-2,TGTGCCAGCAGTTTAGTGCAGGGAAGATATGGCTACACCTTC,CASSLVQGRYGYTF
TRBV11-1,-,TRBD2,TRBJ2-3,TGTGCCAGCAGCTTACGAGCGGGGACGTCAGATACGCAGTATTTT,CASSLRAGTSDTQYF
TRBV5-6,-,-,TRBJ2-1,TGTGCCAGCAGCCATTCCCGTGGGGCAGCCGAGCAGTTCTTC,CASSHSRGAAEQFF
TRBV15,-,TRBD2,TRBJ2-7,TGTGCCACCAGCAGAGGCCTTGAAGTAGCGGGGGATCAGCACTTC,CATSRGLEVAGDQHF
TRBV4-1,-,-,TRBJ1-4,TGCGCCAGCAGCCAAGAACGGGTTGGTGAAAAACTGTTTTTT,CASSQERVGEKLFF
TRBV25-1,-,-,TRBJ1-2,TGTGCCAGCAGCGAATCTTTCTATGGCTACACCTTC,CASSESFYGYTF
TRBV19,-,-,TRBJ2-3,TGTGCCAGTAGTAGTCGGTCCCTAGCTACGCAGTATTTT,CASSSRSLATQYF
TRBV29-1,-,TRBD1,TRBJ1-2,TGCAGCGTACATAACAGGGGGGACTATGGCTACACCTTC,CSVHNRGDYGYTF
TRBV7-9,-,TRBD1,TRBJ2-7,TGTGCCAGCAGCTTAGGCCAGGGGGCCCTCTACGAGCAGTACTTC,CASSLGQGALYEQYF
TRBV2,-,-,TRBJ1-6,TGTGCCAGCATCGGCTCCTATAATTCACCCCTCCACTTT,CASIGSYNSPLHF
TRBV3-1/TRBV3-2,once,-,TRBJ1-2,TGTGCCAGCAGCCAGGCCTCTAACTATGGCTACACCTTC,CASSQASNYGYTF
TRBV18,-,TRBD2,TRBJ2-1,TGTGCCAGCTCACCTCTAGCGGGGGGGATATACAATGAGCAGTTCTTC,CASSPLAGGIYNEQFF
TRBV3-1/TRBV3-2,once,-,TRBJ1-2,TGTGCCAGCAGCCAGTTAATCTATGGCTACACCTTC,CASSQLIYGYTF
TRBV7-9,-,TRBD1,TRBJ2-1,TGTGCCAGCCACAGGGGGTCCTACAATGAGCAGTTCTTC,CASHRGSYNEQFF
TRBV12-3/TRBV12-4,-,-,TRBJ1-1,TGTGCCAGCAGCCCCGCGGAGGAGGCTTTCTTT,CASSPAEEAFF
TRBV4-2,-,-,TRBJ2-2,TGTGCCAGCAGCCATACCGAGAGGGGGGAGCTGTTTTTT,CASSHTERGELFF
TRBV14,once,-,TRBJ1-5,TGTGCCAGCAGCCAAGATCTCCGGGGGCCCCAGCATTTT,CASSQDLRGPQHF